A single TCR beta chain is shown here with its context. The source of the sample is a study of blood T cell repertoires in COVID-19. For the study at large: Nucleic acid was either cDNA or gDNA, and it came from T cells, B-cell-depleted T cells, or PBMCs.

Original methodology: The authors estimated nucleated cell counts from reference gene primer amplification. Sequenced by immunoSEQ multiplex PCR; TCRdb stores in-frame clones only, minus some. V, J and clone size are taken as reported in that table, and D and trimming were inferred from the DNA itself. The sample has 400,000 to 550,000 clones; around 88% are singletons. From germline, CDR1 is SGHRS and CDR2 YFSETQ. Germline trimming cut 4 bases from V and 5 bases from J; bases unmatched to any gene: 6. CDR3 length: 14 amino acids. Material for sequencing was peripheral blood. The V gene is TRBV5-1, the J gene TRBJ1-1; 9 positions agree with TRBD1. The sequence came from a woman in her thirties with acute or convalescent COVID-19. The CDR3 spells CASSGGQGKTEAFF. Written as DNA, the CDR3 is TGCGCCAGCAGCGGGGGACAGGGTAAGACTGAAGCTTTCTTT.